This T cell receptor beta chain comes out of a study of chemoradiotherapy in HPV16-positive cancers. Whole-study context: A couple of HPV16-positive patients' cells yielded candidate HPV-specific clones and common motifs. Findings of the study overall: During treatment, candidate HPV-specific clones and E7-related motifs expanded in tumor. Functional assays defining HPV-specific T cells used only a couple of HPV16-positive patients.

The table came from immunoSEQ multiplex PCR; TCRdb's copy has only in-frame clones and leaves some out. The profile shows a few thousand clones, under 80% of them singletons. Comment on this clone: Its target is unknown.

Trimming left V 4 bases short and J 5 bases short, with 15 bases between. The germline CDR1 and CDR2 sequences are SGHNT and YYREEE (reference sequence). The CDR3 extends over 14 amino acids. The chain carries TRBV5-4 and TRBJ2-5; a possible D gene is TRBD2 (6 bases). This material consisted of tumor tissue, taken from a patient who underwent chemoradiotherapy. The sequence derives from a human donor with HPV-associated anogenital cancer. The CDR3 spells CASSQRDSTETQYF. As DNA, the CDR3 is TGTGCCAGCAGCCAACGGGACTCTACGGAGACCCAGTACTTC.